These 26 T cell receptor beta chains share one sample of origin, sequenced in a study of identical twins. TCRdb itself ran the 5' RACE reads through MiXCR, one entry per CDR3 protein. The sample lists approximately 1.8 million distinct CDR3 sequences, more than 30% occurring once. Sample: cord blood. These receptors were taken from a newborn girl in good health.

V and J are TRBV4-2 and TRBJ2-1; D remains unclear. Trimming pared 0 bases from V and 6 bases from J, leaving 6 bases between. The length of the CDR3 is 13 residues. Germline V lookup: CDR1 LGHNA, CDR2 YNFKEQ. This chain's CDR3 is CASSQDSRNEQFF. The CDR3 DNA follows: TGTGCCAGCAGCCAAGACTCCCGCAATGAGCAGTTCTTC.

The CDR3 spells CSAREGIFQGLNTEAFF. The CDR3 region has the DNA TGCAGTGCTAGGGAAGGGATTTTCCAGGGCTTGAACACTGAAGCTTTCTTT. V usage is TRBV20-1 and J usage is TRBJ1-1, with D possibly TRBD1 on 5 matching bases. V lost 3 bases and J lost 0, with 20 bases in between. CDR1 is DFQATT, CDR2 SNEGSKA, per germline (reference sequence). The CDR3 covers 17 residues.

This chain connects TRBV20-1 to TRBJ2-7; TRBD1 matches 7 bases. Germline V lookup: CDR1 DFQATT, CDR2 SNEGSKA (reference sequence). This CDR3 comprises 11 residues. This chain's CDR3 is CSPLGGHEQYF. CDR3 DNA: TGCAGCCCCTTAGGGGGCCACGAGCAGTACTTC.

The sample holds a few counts of this clonotype. The rearrangement links TRBV28 to TRBJ1-2; D is unresolved. V was pared by 2 bases and J by 8 bases, with 15 bases between. The CDR3 has 14 residues. CDR1 MDHEN and CDR2 SYDVKM come from the germline V gene. CDR3 sequence: CASSLRPIRGGYTF. The CDR3 DNA follows: TGTGCCAGCAGTTTAAGGCCAATTCGGGGAGGCTACACCTTC.

This clonotype showed up just a few times. The chain recombines TRBV5-5 with TRBJ2-5; TRBD2 matches at 9 bases. This CDR3 has 17 amino acids. Germline loops: CDR1 SGHKS, CDR2 YYEKEE (reference sequence). V lost 2 bases, J lost 4 bases, and 12 bases stayed unmatched. CDR3 nucleotide sequence: TGTGCCAGCAGCTTTCTGTATGGCGGGAGGGCCGCAGAGACCCAGTACTTC. Amino acid sequence: CASSFLYGGRAAETQYF.

This clonotype has a count of ten or more. The chain recombines TRBV9 with TRBJ2-2; TRBD2 is a possible D gene (5 bases). The germline CDR1 and CDR2 sequences are SGDLS and YYNGEE. The CDR3 is 14 residues long. V dropped 5 bases and J dropped 0 bases, with 8 bases sitting between them. The CDR3 DNA is TGTGCCAGCAGTGTCGGGGCGAACACCGGGGAGCTGTTTTTT. Translated: CASSVGANTGELFF.

This chain links TRBV28 with TRBJ2-3; 7 nucleotides match TRBD1. Germline V lookup: CDR1 MDHEN, CDR2 SYDVKM. The CDR3 spans 15 residues. V dropped 10 bases and J dropped 0; count of bases not matched to a gene: 10. The CDR3: CATVSGQFSTDTQYF. The CDR3 coding sequence is TGTGCCACCGTGTCGGGACAGTTTAGCACAGATACGCAGTATTTT.

The gene calls are TRBV7-2 and TRBJ1-4, with D unresolved. The V end lost 1 base, the J end lost 8 bases, and 14 bases lay between the germline ends. Germline V gene sequence: CDR1 SGHTA, CDR2 FQGNSA. This CDR3 has 15 residues. CDR3 nucleotide sequence: TGTGCCAGCAGCTTAGGAGGCGTCGTAGGAGAAAAACTGTTTTTT. Encoded protein: CASSLGGVVGEKLFF.

Of note for this clonotype: One junction end disagrees with the germline gene, perhaps due to a read error. This rearrangement joins TRBV7-2 to TRBJ1-2, with 10 bases identical to TRBD1. The germline V gene has CDR1 SGHTA and CDR2 FQGNSA. The CDR3 is 14 amino acids. The CDR3 is CASTLSGTGDGYTF. In DNA form, the CDR3 reads TGTGCCAGCACCTTATCCGGGACAGGGGATGGCTACACCTTC.

This clonotype was recorded once. V usage is TRBV5-1 and J usage is TRBJ2-4, with TRBD2 matching 8 bases. Germline V gene sequence: CDR1 SGHRS, CDR2 YFSETQ. The CDR3 totals 15 residues. The ends lost 4 bases at V and 7 bases at J; junction bases unmatched: 10. Written as DNA, the CDR3 is TGCGCCAGCAGCCCGCGGGGGGCCCAATATAACATTCAGTACTTC. Translation gives CASSPRGAQYNIQYF.

The chain employs TRBV3-1 and TRBJ1-1; 8 bases agree with TRBD1. Trimming cost V 4 bases and J 1 base; bases outside gene matches: 5. Germline CDR1 is LGHDT and CDR2 is YNNKEL (reference sequence). This CDR3 has 15 residues. DNA for the CDR3: TGTGCCAGCAGCCGCCCGGGACAGGCGAACACTGAAGCTTTCTTT. This gives the protein CASSRPGQANTEAFF.

The chain joins TRBV6-1 to TRBJ2-5; 8 positions agree with TRBD1. The CDR3 length is 14 residues. V was clipped by 4 bases and J by 4 bases; unmatched bases: 5. Germline CDR1 and CDR2: MNHNS and SASEGT. The CDR3 DNA reads TGTGCCAGCAGTGCTGCCGGGACAGGAGAGACCCAGTACTTC. It yields the protein CASSAAGTGETQYF.

The chain recombines TRBV4-2 with TRBJ1-3; tentative D call: TRBD1 (6 bases). CDR1 is LGHNA, CDR2 YNFKEQ, per germline. V was cut by 0 bases and J by 4 bases, with 10 bases left in between. The CDR3 length is 15 residues. This chain's CDR3 is CASSQDWQGGNTIYF. As DNA, the CDR3 is TGTGCCAGCAGCCAAGATTGGCAGGGGGGAAACACCATATATTTT.

This clonotype appeared a few times. The chain carries TRBV12-3 or TRBV12-4 and TRBJ2-5; no reliable D call. Near its end, the DNA agrees better with TRBJ2-7, so the J call may be wrong. The CDR3 has 15 amino acids. CDR3 coding DNA: TGTGCCAGCAGTTTGGGCTCCATCCTCCCCTACGAGCAGTACTTC. It codes for CASSLGSILPYEQYF.

There are a few counts of this clonotype. The chain employs TRBV5-1 and TRBJ2-1; D gene uncertain. From germline, CDR1 is SGHRS and CDR2 YFSETQ. The CDR3 loop spans 14 amino acids. Trimming pared 2 bases from V and 6 bases from J, leaving 12 bases between. CDR3 amino acids: CASSFGSNPNEQFF. The CDR3 coding sequence is TGCGCCAGCAGCTTTGGATCGAACCCCAATGAGCAGTTCTTC.

The chain has TRBV2 and TRBJ2-3, with a weak D call TRBD2 (7 bases). This CDR3 is built from 16 residues. From germline, CDR1 is SNHLY and CDR2 FYNNEI. V was clipped by 5 bases and J by 9 bases, with 24 bases between them. In DNA form, the CDR3 reads TGTGCCAGCAGTCTCCCTTCTGGGGGGGCCGGAGGAACGCAGTATTTT. Translating gives CASSLPSGGAGGTQYF.

The rearrangement joins TRBV10-3 to TRBJ2-3; D gene uncertain. The CDR3 loop spans 12 amino acids. The V end was cut by 2 bases, the J end by 5 bases, with 5 bases between. The germline gives CDR1 ENHRY, CDR2 SYGVKD. CDR3 loop: CAISEGRDTQYF. Here the CDR3 DNA reads TGTGCCATCAGTGAGGGGCGAGATACGCAGTATTTT.

Only a few counts were recorded for this clonotype. This chain links TRBV15 with TRBJ2-1; D remains unclear. CDR1 is LNHNV and CDR2 is YYDKDF in the germline V gene (reference sequence). The CDR3 is 14 residues long. V was clipped by 5 bases and J by 0 bases, with 8 bases between them. The CDR3 DNA reads TGTGCCACCAGCGATCTAGTCTCCTACAATGAGCAGTTCTTC. Translated: CATSDLVSYNEQFF. Full variable domain (outside the CDR3, taken from reference TRBV15 and TRBJ2-1): DAMVIQNPRYQVTQFGKPVTLSCSQTLNHNVMYWYQQKSSQAPKLLFHYYDKDFNNEADTPDNFQSRRPNTSFCFLDIRSPGLGDTAMYLCATSDLVSYNEQFFGPGTRLTVL.

The chain recombines TRBV27 with TRBJ2-7, with D perhaps given as TRBD1 or TRBD2 (7 bases each). Trimming shortened V by 2 bases and J by 6 bases, and 20 bases separated the two germline ends. CDR1 and CDR2 from the germline V gene are MNHEY and SMNVEV (reference sequence). This CDR3 spans 16 amino acids. The CDR3 protein is CASSLVPGGDLGEQYF. The CDR3 DNA reads as TGTGCCAGCAGTTTAGTCCCAGGGGGGGACCTTGGCGAGCAGTACTTC.

This clonotype was counted ten times or more. The chain links TRBV29-1 to TRBJ1-4; TRBD1 might be the D (6 bases). Trimming left V 7 bases short and J 7 bases short, with 10 bases between. The CDR3 is made up of 11 amino acids. Germline-derived CDR1 and CDR2 are SQVTM and ANQGSEA. DNA of the CDR3: TGCAGCGGGAAGGGGGGTGAAAAACTGTTTTTT. Translation: CSGKGGEKLFF.

V gene TRBV7-9 combines with J gene TRBJ2-3; D call uncertain. The CDR3 extends over 16 amino acids. V gave up 1 base and J gave up 0 bases, with 11 bases separating them. Germline values: CDR1 SEHNR, CDR2 FQNEAQ (reference sequence). CDR3 sequence (DNA): TGTGCCAGCAGCTTAGGAACACACCTTAGCACAGATACGCAGTATTTT. Its translation: CASSLGTHLSTDTQYF.

This clonotype was seen a few times. The chain uses TRBV15 and TRBJ1-2; no clear D. CDR1 is LNHNV and CDR2 is YYDKDF in the germline V gene (reference sequence). The V and J ends lost 3 bases and 3 bases respectively, with 8 bases between them. The CDR3 spans 13 residues. The CDR3 region is CATSRDGDYGYTF. CDR3 DNA sequence: TGTGCCACCAGCAGGGACGGAGACTATGGCTACACCTTC.

This clonotype has a handful of counts. The chain has TRBV20-1 and TRBJ2-3, with 7 nucleotides matching TRBD2. The CDR3 consists of 14 residues. Germline trimming cut 4 bases from V and 2 bases from J; bases unmatched to any gene: 6. Germline CDR1 reads DFQATT; CDR2 reads SNEGSKA (reference sequence). The CDR3 nucleotides read TGCAGTGCTATGCGGGGGACGCTCACAGATACGCAGTATTTT. Translating it yields CSAMRGTLTDTQYF.

In its sample, this clonotype was seen a few times. V usage is TRBV20-1 and J usage is TRBJ2-1, with 8 bases that match TRBD2. CDR3 length equals 14 residues. Germline values: CDR1 DFQATT, CDR2 SNEGSKA (reference sequence). J was trimmed by 2 bases and V by 4 bases; bases with no gene match: 4. The CDR3 DNA sequence: TGCAGTGCTATGGCGGGAGGCCCCTACAATGAGCAGTTCTTC. Amino acid sequence: CSAMAGGPYNEQFF.

This chain joins TRBV5-1 and TRBJ2-4; D is possibly TRBD2 (6 bases). CDR3 length: 13 residues. Trimming stripped 4 bases from V and 6 bases from J, with 11 bases between. The germline CDR1 and CDR2 sequences are SGHRS and YFSETQ. Written as DNA, the CDR3 is TGCGCCAGCAGCCCGGACTACCTAAACATTCAGTACTTC. It specifies CASSPDYLNIQYF.

This clonotype was detected only once. Being one base from a much bigger clone, this may be a read error. This chain joins TRBV10-3 and TRBJ2-4, with 7 bases fitting TRBD1. CDR1 is ENHRY and CDR2 is SYGVKD in the germline V gene. CDR3 size: 17 residues. The CDR3 region has the DNA TGTGCCATCAGTGAGGGGTGGAGACAGGGAGCCAAAAACATTCACTACTTC. Protein product: CAISEGWRQGAKNIHYF.